A selection of T cell receptor beta chains follows, all from one sample in a study of graft-versus-host responses after intestinal transplantation. These receptors are not linked to any known antigen. The data were produced by immunoSEQ multiplex PCR, yet TCRdb's version contains in-frame clones alone and is incomplete. Of 45,000 to 50,000 clones listed, about 93% are singletons. Sequences were derived from unstimulated CD4+ T cells sorted from spleen or lymph node cells, sampled before transplant. These receptors were collected from a human donor who was the organ donor for an intestinal transplant. Each CDR3 is given with its conserved first and last residue. Fields, in order: D gene, CDR3 length, clone size, V gene, J gene, CDR3 DNA, CDR3 protein. D genes are given only for firm matches. Clone size is stated in some rows and not others, as once, few, many or a class when expanded.

>.|10|.|TRBV28|TRBJ1-2
TGTGCCACCAGGGGTTACGGCTACACCTTC
CATRGYGYTF
>.|14|.|TRBV5-1|TRBJ2-3
TGCGCCAGCAGCTTGTTCCCTTTTGCGGATACGCAGTATTTT
CASSLFPFADTQYF
>TRBD2|15|.|TRBV7-2|TRBJ2-5
TGTGCCAGCAGCCCTCTTTCTAGCGGGATAGAGACCCAGTACTTC
CASSPLSSGIETQYF
>TRBD2|18|.|TRBV5-1|TRBJ2-4
TGCGCCAGCAGCCTGGGCACGGGACTAGCGGGAGGCAAAAACATTCAGTACTTC
CASSLGTGLAGGKNIQYF
>.|17|.|TRBV4-3|TRBJ2-1
TGCGCCAGCAGCCAAGAAAGGGGGGCCTACCCATACAATGAGCAGTTCTTC
CASSQERGAYPYNEQFF
>.|14|.|TRBV28|TRBJ1-1
TGTGCCAGCAGTCCTTTGGGGTGGAGGATTGAAGCTTTCTTT
CASSPLGWRIEAFF
>TRBD1|15|.|TRBV5-1|TRBJ2-3
TGCGCCAGCAGCCTGGACAGGGGGTCCACAGATACGCAGTATTTT
CASSLDRGSTDTQYF
>TRBD2|17|.|TRBV6-4|TRBJ2-1
TGTGCCAGCAGCCCCTTGGGGGGGACTAGCGGGGCCAATGAGCAGTTCTTC
CASSPLGGTSGANEQFF
>.|14|.|TRBV19|TRBJ1-1
TGTGCCACCCGGGGGGCGGGGATGAACACTGAAGCTTTCTTT
CATRGAGMNTEAFF
>TRBD1|16|.|TRBV7-9|TRBJ1-2
TGTGCCAGCAGCCCCCGGGCGGGACAGGGGGCTTATGGCTACACCTTC
CASSPRAGQGAYGYTF
>.|15|.|TRBV4-2|TRBJ2-4
TGTACCAGCAGCCAAGAAAAACTAGCCAAAAACATTCAGTACTTC
CTSSQEKLAKNIQYF
>TRBD2|18|few|TRBV5-1|TRBJ2-3
TGCGCCAGCAGCCCAGCCCCTAGCGGGAGGGTAGGCACAGATACGCAGTATTTT
CASSPAPSGRVGTDTQYF
>.|12|.|TRBV6-6|TRBJ2-2
TGTGCCAGCAGGGAAACAAGTGGGGAGCTGTTTTTT
CASRETSGELFF
>TRBD1|14|.|TRBV9|TRBJ2-7
TGTGCCAGCAGCAGAGGGGACAGGGGGGACGAGCAGTACTTC
CASSRGDRGDEQYF
>.|14|.|TRBV4-3|TRBJ1-1
TGCGCCAGCAGCCGCCGGGGTTTGAACACTGAAGCTTTCTTT
CASSRRGLNTEAFF
>TRBD1|17|.|TRBV2|TRBJ1-2
TGTGCCAGCAGTGGCACCGGGACAGGGCAGCGGAATGATGGCTACACCTTC
CASSGTGTGQRNDGYTF
>TRBD1|15|.|TRBV28|TRBJ1-2
TGTGCCAGCAGTTCCGGGACAGGAATCGTCTATGGCTACACCTTC
CASSSGTGIVYGYTF
>.|13|.|TRBV28|TRBJ1-2
TGTGCCAGCAGTTTATCTCAGCCCCATGGCTACACCTTC
CASSLSQPHGYTF
>.|13|.|TRBV15|TRBJ2-2
TGTGCCACCAGCAGAGATCCGGCCGGGGAGCTGTTTTTT
CATSRDPAGELFF
>TRBD2|16|.|TRBV28|TRBJ2-2
TGTGCCAGCCCCTATCTAGCGGCGGGGAACACCGGGGAGCTGTTTTTT
CASPYLAAGNTGELFF
>TRBD1|12|.|TRBV5-8|TRBJ2-3
TGTGCCACGGGACAGGACACAGATACGCAGTATTTT
CATGQDTDTQYF
>.|11|.|TRBV20-1|TRBJ1-2
TGCAGTGCGCAGGAGAACTATGGCTACACCTTC
CSAQENYGYTF
>TRBD1|14|.|TRBV7-9|TRBJ2-3
TGTGCCAGCAGGAACAGGGGGCGCACAGATACGCAGTATTTT
CASRNRGRTDTQYF
>.|12|.|TRBV7-2|TRBJ2-7
TGTGCCAGCAGTCTGATCCCTTCGGGGCAGTACTTC
CASSLIPSGQYF
>.|13|.|TRBV19|TRBJ1-1
TGTGCCAGTAGTAAGACAGGGAACACTGAAGCTTTCTTT
CASSKTGNTEAFF
>TRBD1|14|.|TRBV28|TRBJ1-6
TGTGCCAGCAGGCTAGACAGGGGGCGTTCACCCCTCCACTTT
CASRLDRGRSPLHF
>.|15|.|TRBV11-2|TRBJ1-3
TGTGCCAGCAGTCGTGGACTAAACTCTGGAAACACCATATATTTT
CASSRGLNSGNTIYF
>TRBD2|15|.|TRBV7-7|TRBJ2-5
TGTGCCAGCAGCTTAAGGGCGGGAGGGCCAGAGACCCAGTACTTC
CASSLRAGGPETQYF
>.|15|.|TRBV5-1|TRBJ2-3
TGCGCCAGCAGCAAGGATCTAGTTAGTACAGATACGCAGTATTTT
CASSKDLVSTDTQYF
>TRBD2|13|.|TRBV29-1|TRBJ2-5
TGCAGCGCCCGACTAGCGGGAGAAGAGACCCAGTACTTC
CSARLAGEETQYF
>.|15|.|TRBV7-2|TRBJ2-7
TGTGCCAGCAGCTCCTGGACAGCTTACTCCTACGAGCAGTACTTC
CASSSWTAYSYEQYF
>.|12|.|TRBV14|TRBJ1-3
TGTGCCAGCAGCTCGGCCCGAAACACCATATATTTT
CASSSARNTIYF
>.|14|.|TRBV10-3|TRBJ2-7
TGTGCCACCACCCGGGGGGGGACAGGCTACGAGCAGTACTTC
CATTRGGTGYEQYF
>.|17|.|TRBV7-9|TRBJ1-1
TGTGCCAGCAGCTTAGCCCGACGACCCTCAGGGAAAGCTGAAGCTTTCTTT
CASSLARRPSGKAEAFF
>.|14|once|TRBV7-2|TRBJ2-3
TGTGCCAGCAGCTTACCTCCCAACACAGATACGCAGTATTTT
CASSLPPNTDTQYF
>.|16|.|TRBV5-1|TRBJ1-4
TGCGCCAGCAGCTTGGCCGGTCAGGGTGCTAATGAAAAACTGTTTTTT
CASSLAGQGANEKLFF
>TRBD2|15|.|TRBV5-1|TRBJ2-1
TGCGCCAGCAGTTCGACCGGGACTAGCGCCAATGAGCAGTTCTTC
CASSSTGTSANEQFF
>.|16|once|TRBV6-6|TRBJ1-5
TGTGCCAGCAGTTATTTCCCGCCAAGCCGTGATCAGCCCCAGCATTTT
CASSYFPPSRDQPQHF
>.|12|.|TRBV11-3|TRBJ1-5
TGTGCCAGCAGCGCCTACAGGGCGCCCCAGCATTTT
CASSAYRAPQHF
>.|13|.|TRBV28|TRBJ1-2
TGTGCCACCTTGCGGGGGGGGTTTTCTGGCTACACCTTC
CATLRGGFSGYTF
>.|14|.|TRBV28|TRBJ1-5
TGTGCCAGCAGTTGGGGGGAGTATAATCAGCCCCAGCATTTT
CASSWGEYNQPQHF
>.|12|.|TRBV6-6|TRBJ1-6
TGTGCCAGCAGTAGACAGAATTCACCCCTCCACTTT
CASSRQNSPLHF
>TRBD1|14|.|TRBV19|TRBJ1-2
TGTGCCAGTAGTACGGGACAGCGCCCCTATGGCTACACCTTC
CASSTGQRPYGYTF
>.|12|.|TRBV28|TRBJ1-2
TGTGCCAGCAGTTTGAGTGCCAATGGCTACACCTTC
CASSLSANGYTF
>.|15|.|TRBV10-3|TRBJ1-2
TGTGCCATCCGTTACCACAGGGAATCCGACTATGGCTACACCTTC
CAIRYHRESDYGYTF